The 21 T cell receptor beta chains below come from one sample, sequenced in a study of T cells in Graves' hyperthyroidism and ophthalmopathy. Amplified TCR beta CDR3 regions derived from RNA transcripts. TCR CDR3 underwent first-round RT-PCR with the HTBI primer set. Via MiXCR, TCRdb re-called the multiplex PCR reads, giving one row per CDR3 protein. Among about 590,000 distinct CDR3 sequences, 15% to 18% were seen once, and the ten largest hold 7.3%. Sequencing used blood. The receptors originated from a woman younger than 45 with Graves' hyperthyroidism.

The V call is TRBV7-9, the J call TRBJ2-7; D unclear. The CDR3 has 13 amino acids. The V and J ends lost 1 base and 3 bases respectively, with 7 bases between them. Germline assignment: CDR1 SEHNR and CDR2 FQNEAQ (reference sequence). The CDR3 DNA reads TGTGCCAGCAGCTTAGTTTTGCGCTACGAGCAGTACTTC. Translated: CASSLVLRYEQYF.

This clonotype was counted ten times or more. CDR3 amino acids: CASSSMDRSKNIQYF. The CDR3 DNA follows: TGTGCCAGCAGCTCGATGGACAGGTCCAAAAACATTCAGTACTTC. The chain uses TRBV7-2 and TRBJ2-4; 7 positions match TRBD1. CDR1 and CDR2 from the germline V gene are SGHTA and FQGNSA. The CDR3 is 15 residues long. V dropped 4 bases and J dropped 2; count of bases not matched to a gene: 5.

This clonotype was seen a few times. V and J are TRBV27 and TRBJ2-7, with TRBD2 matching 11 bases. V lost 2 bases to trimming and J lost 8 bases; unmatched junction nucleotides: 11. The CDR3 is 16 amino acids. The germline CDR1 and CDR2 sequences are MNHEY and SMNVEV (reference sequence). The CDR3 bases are TGTGCCAGCAGTTTAGAAGGGCCCGGGACTAGCGGAAAGCAGTACTTC. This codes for CASSLEGPGTSGKQYF.

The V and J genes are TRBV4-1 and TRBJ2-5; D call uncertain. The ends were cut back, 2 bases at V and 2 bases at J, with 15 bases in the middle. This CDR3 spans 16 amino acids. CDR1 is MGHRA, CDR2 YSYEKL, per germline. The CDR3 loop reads CASSQIYSAAQETQYF. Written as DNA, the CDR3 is TGCGCCAGCAGCCAAATATACTCGGCAGCTCAAGAGACCCAGTACTTC.

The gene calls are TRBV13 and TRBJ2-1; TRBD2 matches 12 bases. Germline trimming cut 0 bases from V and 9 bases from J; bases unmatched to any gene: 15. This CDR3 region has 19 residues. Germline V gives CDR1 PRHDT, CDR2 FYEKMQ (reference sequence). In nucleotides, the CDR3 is TGTGCCAGCAGCTTAGGCCGTTCCATGGGACTAGCGGGCACGGGTGAGCAGTTCTTC. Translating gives CASSLGRSMGLAGTGEQFF.

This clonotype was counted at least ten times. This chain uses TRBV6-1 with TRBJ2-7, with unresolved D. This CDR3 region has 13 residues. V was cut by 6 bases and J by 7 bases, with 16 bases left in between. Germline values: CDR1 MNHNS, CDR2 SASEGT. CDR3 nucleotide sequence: TGTGCCAGCAGACCAGACATGCAGGTGGAGCAGTACTTC. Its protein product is CASRPDMQVEQYF.

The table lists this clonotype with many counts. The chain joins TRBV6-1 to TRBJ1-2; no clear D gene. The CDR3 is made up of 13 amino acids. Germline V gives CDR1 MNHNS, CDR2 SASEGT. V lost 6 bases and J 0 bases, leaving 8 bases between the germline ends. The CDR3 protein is CASRKQTNYGYTF. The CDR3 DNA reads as TGTGCCAGCAGAAAACAGACTAACTATGGCTACACCTTC.

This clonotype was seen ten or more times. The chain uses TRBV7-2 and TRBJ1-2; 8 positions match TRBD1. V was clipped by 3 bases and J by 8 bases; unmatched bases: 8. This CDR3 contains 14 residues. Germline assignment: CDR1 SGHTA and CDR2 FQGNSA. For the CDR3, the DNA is TGTGCCAGCAGCTTGAGGCAGGGGGCCGGCGGCTACACCTTC. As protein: CASSLRQGAGGYTF. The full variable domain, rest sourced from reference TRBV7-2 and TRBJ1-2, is GAGVSQSPSNKVTEKGKDVELRCDPISGHTALYWYRQSLGQGLEFLIYFQGNSAPDKSGLPSDRFSAERTGGSVSTLTIQRTQQEDSAVYLCASSLRQGAGGYTFGSGTRLTVV.

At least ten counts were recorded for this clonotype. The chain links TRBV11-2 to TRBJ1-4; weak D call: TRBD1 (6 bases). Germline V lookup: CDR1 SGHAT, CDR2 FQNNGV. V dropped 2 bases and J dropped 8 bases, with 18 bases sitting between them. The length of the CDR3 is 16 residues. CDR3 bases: TGTGCCAGCAGCTTAATCGTAGGGGGATACGGCGAAAAACTGTTTTTT. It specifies CASSLIVGGYGEKLFF. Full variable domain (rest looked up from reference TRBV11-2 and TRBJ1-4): EAGVAQSPRYKIIEKRQSVAFWCNPISGHATLYWYQQILGQGPKLLIQFQNNGVVDDSQLPKDRFSAERLKGVDSTLKIQPAKLEDSAVYLCASSLIVGGYGEKLFFGSGTQLSVL.

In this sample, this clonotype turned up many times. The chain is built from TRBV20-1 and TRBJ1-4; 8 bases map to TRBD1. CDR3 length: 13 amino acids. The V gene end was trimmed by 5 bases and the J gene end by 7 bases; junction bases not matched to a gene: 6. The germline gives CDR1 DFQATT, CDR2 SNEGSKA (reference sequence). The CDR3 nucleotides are TGCAGTGCTGAGCGACAGGGGAGTGAAAAACTGTTTTTT. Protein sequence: CSAERQGSEKLFF.

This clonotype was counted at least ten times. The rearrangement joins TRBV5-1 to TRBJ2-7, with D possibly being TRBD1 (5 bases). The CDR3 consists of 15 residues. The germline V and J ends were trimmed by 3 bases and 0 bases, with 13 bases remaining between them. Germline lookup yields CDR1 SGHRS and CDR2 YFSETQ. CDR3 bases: TGCGCCAGCAGCTCAACCTGGGGCAGCTCCTACGAGCAGTACTTC. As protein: CASSSTWGSSYEQYF.

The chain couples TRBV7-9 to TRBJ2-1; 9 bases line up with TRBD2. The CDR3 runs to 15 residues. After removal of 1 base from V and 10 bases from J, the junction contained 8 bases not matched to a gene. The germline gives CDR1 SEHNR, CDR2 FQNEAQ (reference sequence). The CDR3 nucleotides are TGTGCCAGCAGCTTAGTAGCTAGCGGGGCAAGGGAGCAGTTCTTC. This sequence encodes CASSLVASGAREQFF.

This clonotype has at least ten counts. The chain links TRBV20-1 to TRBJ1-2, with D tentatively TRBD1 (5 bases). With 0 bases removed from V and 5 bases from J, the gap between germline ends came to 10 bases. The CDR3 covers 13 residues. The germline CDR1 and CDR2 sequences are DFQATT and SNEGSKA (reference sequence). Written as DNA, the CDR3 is TGCAGTGCTAGAGAGACAGAAGTATATGGCTACACCTTC. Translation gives CSARETEVYGYTF.

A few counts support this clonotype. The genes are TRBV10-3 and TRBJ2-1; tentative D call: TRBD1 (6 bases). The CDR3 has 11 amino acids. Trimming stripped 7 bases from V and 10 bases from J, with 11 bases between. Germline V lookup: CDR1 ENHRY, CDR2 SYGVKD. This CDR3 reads CAIIQGTEQFF. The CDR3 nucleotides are TGTGCCATCATCCAGGGGACAGAGCAGTTCTTC.

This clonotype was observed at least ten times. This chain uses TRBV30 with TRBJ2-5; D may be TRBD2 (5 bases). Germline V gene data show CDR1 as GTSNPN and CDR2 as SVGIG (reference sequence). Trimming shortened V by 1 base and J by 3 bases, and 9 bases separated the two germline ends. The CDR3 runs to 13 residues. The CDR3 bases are TGTGCCTGGAGTGAATCCGGGGAAGAGACCCAGTACTTC. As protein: CAWSESGEETQYF.

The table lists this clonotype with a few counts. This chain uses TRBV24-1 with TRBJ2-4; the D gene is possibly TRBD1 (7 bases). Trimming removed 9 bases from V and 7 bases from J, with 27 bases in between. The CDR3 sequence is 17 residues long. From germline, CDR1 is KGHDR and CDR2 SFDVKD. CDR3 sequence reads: CATSIDDRAGSSNIQYF. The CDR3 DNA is TGTGCCACCTCTATCGACGACAGGGCGGGATCAAGTAACATTCAGTACTTC.

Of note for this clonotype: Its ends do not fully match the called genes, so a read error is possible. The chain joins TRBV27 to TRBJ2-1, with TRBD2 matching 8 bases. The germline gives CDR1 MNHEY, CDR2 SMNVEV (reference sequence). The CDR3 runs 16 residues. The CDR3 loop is CASSYTSGRSYNEQFF. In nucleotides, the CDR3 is TGCGCCAGCAGTTACACTAGCGGCCGCTCCTACAATGAGCAGTTCTTC.

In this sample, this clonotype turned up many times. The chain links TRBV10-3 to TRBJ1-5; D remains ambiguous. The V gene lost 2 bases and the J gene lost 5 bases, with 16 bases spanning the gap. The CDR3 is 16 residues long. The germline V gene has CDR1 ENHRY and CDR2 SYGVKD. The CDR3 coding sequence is TGTGCCATCAGTGAGCCCTCGAGCAGAGCAGATCAGCCCCAGCATTTT. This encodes CAISEPSSRADQPQHF.

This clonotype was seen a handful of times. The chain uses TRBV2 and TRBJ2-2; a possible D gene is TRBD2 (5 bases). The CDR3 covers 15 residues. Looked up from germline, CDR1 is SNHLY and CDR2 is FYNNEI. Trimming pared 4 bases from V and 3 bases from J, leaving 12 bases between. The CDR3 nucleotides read TGTGCCAGCAGTGTTGAGAGGGCGGACACCGGGGAGCTGTTTTTT. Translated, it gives CASSVERADTGELFF.

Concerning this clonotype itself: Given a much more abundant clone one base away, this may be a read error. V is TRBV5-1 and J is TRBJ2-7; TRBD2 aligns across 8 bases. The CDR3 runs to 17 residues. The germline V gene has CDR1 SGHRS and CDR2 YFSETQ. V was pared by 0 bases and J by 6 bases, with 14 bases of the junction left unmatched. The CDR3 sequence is CASSLVPGGRSVSEQYF. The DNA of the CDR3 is TGCGCCAGCAGCTTGGTCCCTGGCGGGAGGTCGGTATCCGAGCAGTACTTC.

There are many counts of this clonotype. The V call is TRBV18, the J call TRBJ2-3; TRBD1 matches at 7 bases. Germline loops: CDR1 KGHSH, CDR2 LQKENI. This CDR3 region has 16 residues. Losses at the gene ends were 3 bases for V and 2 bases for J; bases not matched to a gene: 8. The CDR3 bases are TGTGCCAGCTCACCCCCGCGCGGACAGGACACAGATACGCAGTATTTT. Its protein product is CASSPPRGQDTDTQYF.